This TCR beta chain is drawn from a study of blood T cell repertoires in COVID-19. V lost 1 base and J lost 3, with 16 bases in between. The CDR3 contains 16 residues. Looked up from germline, CDR1 is MDHEN and CDR2 is SYDVKM. In the authors' methods: Estimation of nucleated cell counts relied on the amplification of reference gene primers. TCRdb keeps only in-frame clones here, not all; method: immunoSEQ multiplex PCR. That table supplies the V and J calls and clone size; D and trimming were determined from the DNA. The data hold 200,000 or so clones, with approximately 90% observed a single time. The chain recombines TRBV28 with TRBJ2-7; D remains ambiguous. This sequence was found in a man aged 25-40 years with COVID-19, enrolled during active disease. The sample taken for sequencing was peripheral blood. The CDR3 region is CASSLSRRLPDYEQYF. In DNA form, the CDR3 reads TGTGCCAGCAGTTTATCGAGGCGGCTGCCTGACTACGAGCAGTACTTC.